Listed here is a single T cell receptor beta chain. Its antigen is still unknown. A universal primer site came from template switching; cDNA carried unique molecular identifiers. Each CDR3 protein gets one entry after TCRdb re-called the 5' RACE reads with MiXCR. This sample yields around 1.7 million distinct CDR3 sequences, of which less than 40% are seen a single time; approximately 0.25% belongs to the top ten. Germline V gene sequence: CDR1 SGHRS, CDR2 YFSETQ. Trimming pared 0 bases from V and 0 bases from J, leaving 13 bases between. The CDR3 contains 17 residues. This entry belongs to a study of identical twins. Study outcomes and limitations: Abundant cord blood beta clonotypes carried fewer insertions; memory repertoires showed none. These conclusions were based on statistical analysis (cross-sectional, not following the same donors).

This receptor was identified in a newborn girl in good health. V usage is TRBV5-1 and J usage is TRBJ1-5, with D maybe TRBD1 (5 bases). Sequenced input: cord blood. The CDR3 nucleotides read TGCGCCAGCAGCTTGGACAGGATCAGTGATAGCAATCAGCCCCAGCATTTT. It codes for CASSLDRISDSNQPQHF.